Below are 10 T cell receptor beta chains sequenced from a single sample in a study of blood T cell repertoires in COVID-19. The repertoire was sequenced with immunoSEQ multiplex PCR; TCRdb's copy has only in-frame clones and lacks some. The data contain approximately 170,000 clones, under 90% of them singletons. The sample comprised peripheral blood. The receptors shown here come from a woman of 80 years or more with acute or convalescent COVID-19.

The chain combines TRBV28 with TRBJ2-1; TRBD1 matches 8 bases. The CDR3 has 14 residues. Trimming cost V 8 bases and J 1 base; bases outside gene matches: 4. The V gene's germline CDR1 is MDHEN and CDR2 SYDVKM. Here the CDR3 reads CASYRTGSYNEQFF. CDR3 bases: TGTGCCAGCTACCGGACAGGGTCCTACAATGAGCAGTTCTTC. The variable domain in full, completed from reference TRBV28 and TRBJ2-1, reads DVKVTQSSRYLVKRTGEKVFLECVQDMDHENMFWYRQDPGLGLRLIYFSYDVKMKEKGDIPEGYSVSREKKERFSLILESASTNQTSMYLCASYRTGSYNEQFFGPGTRLTVL.

The J gene is TRBJ2-5, the V gene TRBV30, with TRBD2 matching 12 bases. V shed 3 bases and J 0 bases; nucleotides not matched to a gene: 8. CDR1 and CDR2 (germline): GTSNPN, SVGIG (reference sequence). This CDR3 spans 17 amino acids. The CDR3 DNA reads as TGTGCCTGGAGCTATACTAGCGGGGGGTATTACCAAGAGACCCAGTACTTC. It is translated as CAWSYTSGGYYQETQYF.

The rearrangement links TRBV6-2 or TRBV6-3 to TRBJ2-5; D is unresolved. V dropped 5 bases and J dropped 5 bases, with 18 bases sitting between them. This CDR3 spans 15 amino acids. Germline V gene sequence: CDR1 MNHEY, CDR2 SVGEGT. The chain's CDR3 is CASSLRRLPYETQYF. CDR3 DNA: TGTGCCAGCAGTCTGCGTAGACTGCCATACGAGACCCAGTACTTC.

V is TRBV7-3 and J is TRBJ1-1; possibly TRBD1 for D (6 bases). V gave up 5 bases and J gave up 1 base, with 8 bases separating them. Germline V gene data show CDR1 as SGHTA and CDR2 as FQGTGA. The CDR3 totals 13 residues. The CDR3: CASSAQGNTEAFF. The CDR3 DNA sequence: TGTGCCAGCAGCGCACAGGGGAACACTGAAGCTTTCTTT.

The chain uses TRBV20-1 and TRBJ2-2, with a tentative D call TRBD2 (7 bases). The CDR3 has 16 residues. Germline V gene sequence: CDR1 DFQATT, CDR2 SNEGSKA (reference sequence). V shed 3 bases and J shed 1 base, with 15 bases lying between them. CDR3 in amino acids: CSASQGRGLNTGELFF. In nucleotides, the CDR3 is TGCAGTGCTAGTCAGGGGAGGGGATTGAACACCGGGGAGCTGTTTTTT.

The rearrangement joins TRBV5-4 to TRBJ2-7; D gene uncertain. The V gene lost 3 bases and the J gene lost 1 base, with 2 bases spanning the gap. Germline lookup yields CDR1 SGHNT and CDR2 YYREEE (reference sequence). The CDR3 runs to 11 residues. The CDR3 loop reads CASSSSYEQYF. For the CDR3, the DNA is TGTGCCAGCAGCTCTTCCTACGAGCAGTACTTC.

The chain joins TRBV5-4 to TRBJ2-3; D is ambiguous. The CDR3 runs 16 residues. From germline, CDR1 is SGHNT and CDR2 YYREEE (reference sequence). Trimming removed 0 bases at V and 0 bases at J, with 11 bases between. The CDR3 nucleotides are TGTGCCAGCAGCTTGGCTATTCGGAGAAGCACAGATACGCAGTATTTT. Translated, it gives CASSLAIRRSTDTQYF.

The gene calls are TRBV7-2 and TRBJ2-7; TRBD2 matches at 10 bases. V lost 4 bases, J lost 7 bases, and 19 bases stayed unmatched. From germline, CDR1 is SGHTA and CDR2 FQGNSA. This CDR3 is built from 18 residues. CDR3 DNA: TGTGCCAGCAGCTCCCCCCCGGGCCAGAGGCTAGCGGGAGCTGAGCAGTACTTC. It codes for CASSSPPGQRLAGAEQYF. Supplemented by reference TRBV7-2 and TRBJ2-7, the full variable domain reads GAGVSQSPSNKVTEKGKDVELRCDPISGHTALYWYRQSLGQGLEFLIYFQGNSAPDKSGLPSDRFSAERTGGSVSTLTIQRTQQEDSAVYLCASSSPPGQRLAGAEQYFGPGTRLTVT.

The J gene is TRBJ2-5, the V gene TRBV5-6; 11 bases agree with TRBD1. Trimming cost V 0 bases and J 5 bases; bases outside gene matches: 12. CDR3 length equals 18 residues. Germline V gene data show CDR1 as SGHDT and CDR2 as YYEEEE. CDR3 in DNA: TGTGCCAGCAGCTTGGAAGGGACAGGGGGGCGCGGTCGGGAGACCCAGTACTTC. This translates into CASSLEGTGGRGRETQYF.

The chain recombines TRBV6-5 with TRBJ1-2; 7 bases line up with TRBD1. Trimming cost V 8 bases and J 2 bases; bases outside gene matches: 2. The CDR3 sequence is 12 residues long. CDR1 and CDR2 (germline): MNHEY, SVGAGI. CDR3 nucleotides: TGTGCCAGCTCGGACAGGAACTATGGCTACACCTTC. It is translated as CASSDRNYGYTF.